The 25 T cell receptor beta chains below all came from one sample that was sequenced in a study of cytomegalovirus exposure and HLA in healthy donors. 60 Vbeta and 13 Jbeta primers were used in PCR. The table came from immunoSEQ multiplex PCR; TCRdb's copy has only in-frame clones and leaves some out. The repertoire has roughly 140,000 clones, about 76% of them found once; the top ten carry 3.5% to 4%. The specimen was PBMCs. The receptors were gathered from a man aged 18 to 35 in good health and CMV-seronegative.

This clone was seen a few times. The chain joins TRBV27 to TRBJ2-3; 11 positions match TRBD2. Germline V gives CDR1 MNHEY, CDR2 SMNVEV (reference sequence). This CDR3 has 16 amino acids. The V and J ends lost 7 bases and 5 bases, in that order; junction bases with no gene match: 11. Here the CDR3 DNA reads TGTGCCAGCACCCAGACTAGCGGGGACATAAGAGATACGCAGTATTTT. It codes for CASTQTSGDIRDTQYF.

The CDR3 reads CASVDTHSNQPQHF. CDR3 coding DNA: TGTGCCAGTGTCGACACCCATAGCAATCAGCCCCAGCATTTT. V usage is TRBV19 and J usage is TRBJ1-5; D remains unclear. The CDR3 runs 14 residues. Germline CDR1 is LNHDA and CDR2 is SQIVND (reference sequence). V was trimmed by 8 bases and J by 0 bases, leaving 11 bases between them. The full variable domain, completed using reference TRBV19 and TRBJ1-5, is DGGITQSPKYLFRKEGQNVTLSCEQNLNHDAMYWYRQDPGQGLRLIYYSQIVNDFQKGDIAEGYSVSREKKESFPLTVTSAQKNPTAFYLCASVDTHSNQPQHFGDGTRLSIL.

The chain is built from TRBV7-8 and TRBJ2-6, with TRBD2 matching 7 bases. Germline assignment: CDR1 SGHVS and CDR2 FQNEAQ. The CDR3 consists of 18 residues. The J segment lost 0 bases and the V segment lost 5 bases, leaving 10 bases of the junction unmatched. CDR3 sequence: CASSPWGGSPSGANVLTF. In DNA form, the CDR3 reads TGTGCCAGCAGCCCCTGGGGGGGTTCCCCCTCTGGGGCCAACGTCCTGACTTTC.

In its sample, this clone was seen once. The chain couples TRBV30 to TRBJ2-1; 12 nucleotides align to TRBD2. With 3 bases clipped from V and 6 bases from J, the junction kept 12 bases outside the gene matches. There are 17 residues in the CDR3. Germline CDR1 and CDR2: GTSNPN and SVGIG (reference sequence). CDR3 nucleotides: TGTGCCTGGAGGCTAGCGGGAGGGCCAAGTCGAACCAATGAGCAGTTCTTC. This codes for CAWRLAGGPSRTNEQFF.

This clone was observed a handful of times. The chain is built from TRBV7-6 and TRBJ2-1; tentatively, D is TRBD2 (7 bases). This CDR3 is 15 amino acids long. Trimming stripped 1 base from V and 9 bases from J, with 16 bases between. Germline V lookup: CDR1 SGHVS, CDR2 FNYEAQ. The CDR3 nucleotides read TGTGCCAGCAGCTTAGACGGGGGGCGTGGGGCTGAGCAGTTCTTC. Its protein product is CASSLDGGRGAEQFF.

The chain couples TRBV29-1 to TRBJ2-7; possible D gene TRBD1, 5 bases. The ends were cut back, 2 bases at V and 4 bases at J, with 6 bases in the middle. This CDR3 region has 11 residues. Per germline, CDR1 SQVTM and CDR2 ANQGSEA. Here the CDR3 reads CSVEKGYEQYF. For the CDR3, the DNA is TGCAGCGTTGAAAAGGGGTACGAGCAGTACTTC.

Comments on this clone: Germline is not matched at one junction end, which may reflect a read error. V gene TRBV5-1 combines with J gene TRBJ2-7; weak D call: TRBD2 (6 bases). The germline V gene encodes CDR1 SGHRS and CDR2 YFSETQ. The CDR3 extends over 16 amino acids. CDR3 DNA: TGCGCCAGCACCTATGGGGGTACGGGACTGTCCTACGGGCAGTACTTC. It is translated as CASTYGGTGLSYGQYF.

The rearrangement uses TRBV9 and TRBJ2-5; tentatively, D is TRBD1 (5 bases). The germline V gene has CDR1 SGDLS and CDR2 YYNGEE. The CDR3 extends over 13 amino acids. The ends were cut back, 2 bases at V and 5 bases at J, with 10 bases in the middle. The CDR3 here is CASSVQGGETQYF. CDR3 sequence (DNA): TGTGCCAGCAGCGTTCAGGGTGGGGAGACCCAGTACTTC.

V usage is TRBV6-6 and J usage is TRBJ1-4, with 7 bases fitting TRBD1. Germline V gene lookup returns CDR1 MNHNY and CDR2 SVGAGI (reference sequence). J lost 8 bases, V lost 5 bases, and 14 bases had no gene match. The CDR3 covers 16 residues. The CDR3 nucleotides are TGTGCCAGCAGTCCCCTAGACAGGGCCACCAGGGAAAAACTGTTTTTT. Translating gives CASSPLDRATREKLFF.

DNA of the CDR3: TGCGCCAGCAGCCAAGATCTTTTCCAGCCCCAGCATTTT. As protein: CASSQDLFQPQHF. The chain carries TRBV4-1 and TRBJ1-5; D gene ambiguous. V dropped 0 bases and J dropped 7 bases, with 7 bases sitting between them. CDR3 length equals 13 residues. The germline V gene has CDR1 MGHRA and CDR2 YSYEKL.

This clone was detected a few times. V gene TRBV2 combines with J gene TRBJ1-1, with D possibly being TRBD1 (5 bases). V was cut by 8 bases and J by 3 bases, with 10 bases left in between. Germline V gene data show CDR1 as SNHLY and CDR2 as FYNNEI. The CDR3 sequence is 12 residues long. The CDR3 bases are TGTGCCAGCCTGGGGGGGTACACTGAAGCTTTCTTT. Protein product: CASLGGYTEAFF.

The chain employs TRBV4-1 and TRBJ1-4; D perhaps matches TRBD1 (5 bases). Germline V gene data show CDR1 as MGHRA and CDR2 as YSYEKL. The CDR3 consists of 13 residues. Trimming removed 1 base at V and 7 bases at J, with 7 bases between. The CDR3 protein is CASSQVGGEKLFF. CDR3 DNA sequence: TGCGCCAGCAGCCAAGTGGGGGGTGAAAAACTGTTTTTT.

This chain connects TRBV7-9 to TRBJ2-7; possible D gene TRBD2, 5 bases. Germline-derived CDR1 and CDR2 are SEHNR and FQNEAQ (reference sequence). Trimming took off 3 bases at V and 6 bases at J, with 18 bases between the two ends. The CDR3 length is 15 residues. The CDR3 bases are TGTGCCAGCAGCTTTATGTACGAGTGGGAGCGCGAGCAGTACTTC. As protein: CASSFMYEWEREQYF.

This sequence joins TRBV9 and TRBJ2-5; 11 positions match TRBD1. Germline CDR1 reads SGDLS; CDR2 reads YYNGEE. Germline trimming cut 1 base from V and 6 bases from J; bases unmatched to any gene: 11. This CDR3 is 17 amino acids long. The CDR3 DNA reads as TGTGCCAGCAGCGTATCCGCCTTGGGACAGGGGGGGAAGACCCAGTACTTC. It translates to CASSVSALGQGGKTQYF.

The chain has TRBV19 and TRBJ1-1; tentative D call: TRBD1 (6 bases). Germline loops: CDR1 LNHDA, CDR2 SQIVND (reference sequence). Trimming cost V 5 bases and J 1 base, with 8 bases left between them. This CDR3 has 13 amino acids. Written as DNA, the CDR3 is TGTGCCAGTAGTCCGGGACAGAACACTGAAGCTTTCTTT. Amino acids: CASSPGQNTEAFF.

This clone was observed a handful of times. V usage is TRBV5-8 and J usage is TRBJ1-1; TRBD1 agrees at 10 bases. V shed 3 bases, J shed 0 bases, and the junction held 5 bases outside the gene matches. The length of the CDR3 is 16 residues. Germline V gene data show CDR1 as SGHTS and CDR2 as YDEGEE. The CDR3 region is CASSWRTGGMNTEAFF. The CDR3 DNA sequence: TGTGCCAGCAGCTGGCGGACAGGGGGAATGAACACTGAAGCTTTCTTT.

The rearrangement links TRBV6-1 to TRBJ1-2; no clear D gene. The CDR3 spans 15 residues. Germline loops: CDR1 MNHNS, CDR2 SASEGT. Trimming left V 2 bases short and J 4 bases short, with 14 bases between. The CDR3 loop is CASSEKGTATYGYTF. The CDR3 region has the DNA TGTGCCAGCAGTGAAAAAGGAACAGCAACCTATGGCTACACCTTC.

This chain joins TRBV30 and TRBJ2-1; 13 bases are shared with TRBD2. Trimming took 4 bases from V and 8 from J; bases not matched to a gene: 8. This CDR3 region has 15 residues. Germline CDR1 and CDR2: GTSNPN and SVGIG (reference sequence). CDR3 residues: CAWNSGLAGVDEQFF. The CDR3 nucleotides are TGTGCCTGGAACTCAGGACTAGCGGGAGTGGATGAGCAGTTCTTC.

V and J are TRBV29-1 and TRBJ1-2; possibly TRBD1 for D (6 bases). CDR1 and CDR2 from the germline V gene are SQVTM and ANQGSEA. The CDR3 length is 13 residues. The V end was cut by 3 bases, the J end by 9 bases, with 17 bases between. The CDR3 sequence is CSVEGDRLNSYTF. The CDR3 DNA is TGCAGCGTTGAGGGCGACAGGCTAAATAGCTACACCTTC.

The CDR3 DNA sequence: TGTGCCAGCAGCCGAACTAGCGGGAGGTTAAATGAGCAGTTCTTC. This codes for CASSRTSGRLNEQFF. V usage is TRBV7-2 and J usage is TRBJ2-1, with 12 bases identical to TRBD2. With V trimmed by 5 bases and J by 7 bases, 6 bases remained unmatched. This CDR3 has 15 amino acids. Germline CDR1 and CDR2: SGHTA and FQGNSA.

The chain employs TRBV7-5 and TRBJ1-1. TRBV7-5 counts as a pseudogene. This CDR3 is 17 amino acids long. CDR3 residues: CARSLKAKEEGRFQAFF. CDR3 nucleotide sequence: TGTGCCAGAAGCTTAAAAGCGAAGGAGGAAGGCCGTTTCCAAGCTTTCTTT.

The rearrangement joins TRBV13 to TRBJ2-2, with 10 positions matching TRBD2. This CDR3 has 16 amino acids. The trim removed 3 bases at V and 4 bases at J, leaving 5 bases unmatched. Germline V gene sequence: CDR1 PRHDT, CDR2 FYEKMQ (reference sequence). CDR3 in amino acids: CASSLVLAGVTGELFF. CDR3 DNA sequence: TGTGCCAGCAGCTTGGTCCTAGCGGGAGTCACCGGGGAGCTGTTTTTT.

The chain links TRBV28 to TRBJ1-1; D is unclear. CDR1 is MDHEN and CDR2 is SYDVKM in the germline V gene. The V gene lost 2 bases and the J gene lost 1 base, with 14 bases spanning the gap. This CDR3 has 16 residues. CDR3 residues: CASSLGGVRGNTEAFF. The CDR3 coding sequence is TGTGCCAGCAGTTTAGGCGGGGTCCGGGGGAACACTGAAGCTTTCTTT.

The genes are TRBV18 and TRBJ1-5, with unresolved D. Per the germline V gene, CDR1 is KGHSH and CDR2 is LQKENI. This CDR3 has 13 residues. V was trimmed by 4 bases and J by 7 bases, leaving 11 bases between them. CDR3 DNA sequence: TGTGCCAGCTCACGCTCGGGGAACCAGCCCCAGCATTTT. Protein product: CASSRSGNQPQHF.

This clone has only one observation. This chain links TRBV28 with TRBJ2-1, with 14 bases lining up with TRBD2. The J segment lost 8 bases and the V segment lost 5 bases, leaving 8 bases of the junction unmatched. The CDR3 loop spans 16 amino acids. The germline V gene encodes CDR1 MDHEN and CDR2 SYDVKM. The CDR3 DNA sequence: TGTGCCAGCAGTCAGGGACTAGCGGGAGATGGTGATGAGCAGTTCTTC. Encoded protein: CASSQGLAGDGDEQFF.